This is a list of T cell receptor beta chains from one sample in a study of memory CD4+ T cells and cytomegalovirus serostatus. Assay: immunoSEQ multiplex PCR; the TCRdb copy retains only in-frame clones and omits some. Among about 82,000 clones, 65% to 85% were seen once, and the ten largest hold roughly 0.79%. Sequenced: memory CD4+ T cells from blood. All receptors come from an adult in good health and CMV-seronegative. CDR3s include the opening cysteine and the closing phenylalanine or tryptophan. Expanded clones get a size class; other rows say once, few or many, or leave the size out.

>TRBV27|TRBJ1-2|-
CASSSTGAGYTF
>TRBV7-9|TRBJ2-7|-
CATARGYEQYF
>TRBV19|TRBJ2-3|-
CASSPPERITDTQYF
>TRBV19|TRBJ1-6|-
CASSDRGYSPLHF
>TRBV10-1|TRBJ2-7|-
CASRPQTGSSYEQYF
>TRBV7-8|TRBJ2-3|-
CASSLAGADTQYF
>TRBV7-2|TRBJ2-5|once
CASSLARGGAQETQYF
>TRBV30|TRBJ2-3|-
CAWRIAKGTPRYF
>TRBV30|TRBJ1-4|few
CAWMGGSEKLFF
>TRBV28|TRBJ2-5|once
CASRFGTKRGETQYF
>TRBV7-2|TRBJ2-7|-
CASSLVGRAYEQYF
>TRBV6-5|TRBJ2-3|-
CASSWGSYRTDTQYF
>TRBV7-8|TRBJ2-1|-
CASSWGTSGSNEQFF